The source of this T cell receptor (beta chain) is a study of T cell responses to AZD1222 COVID-19 vaccine. Overall study findings and caveats: Spike was spanned by vaccine-associated CD4 TCRs, with dominance at 160-218 and 743-854. The sample set comprised mostly white British donors with more females, and clonal diversity was possibly underestimated.

As regards this clone: Its antigen is still unknown.

The CDR3 spans 15 residues. Looked up from germline, CDR1 is LGHNA and CDR2 is YSLEER. The V and J ends lost 0 bases and 4 bases respectively, with 11 bases between them. The data were produced by immunoSEQ multiplex PCR, yet TCRdb's version contains in-frame clones alone and is incomplete. Among 150,000 to 200,000 clones listed, around 90% were seen once. The source of this sequence is an adult who received the AZD1222 COVID-19 vaccine. Sample: peripheral blood, taken 28 days after the second AZD1222 dose. This chain joins TRBV4-3 and TRBJ2-3; D is uncertain. The CDR3 region has the DNA TGCGCCAGCAGCCAAGATACCTACCAGGCAGATACGCAGTATTTT. Translation gives CASSQDTYQADTQYF.